A selection of T cell receptor beta chains follows, all from one sample in a study of immune cell composition in non-small cell lung cancer. Data came from immunoSEQ multiplex PCR; TCRdb stores just in-frame clones and leaves some out. Of 4,000 to 5,500 clones in the sample, about two thirds were seen once. The sequenced sample consisted of lung tumor tissue. These receptor sequences come from a human donor with non-small cell lung cancer. CDR3s include the opening cysteine and the closing phenylalanine or tryptophan. The D gene is left open where the match is weak. Rows give clone size only sometimes, using once, few, many, or a class for an expanded clone.

CDR3aa | CDR3nt | v_gene | abundance | j_gene | d_gene
CASSVAEDTQYF | TGTGCCAGCAGCGTTGCCGAGGATACGCAGTATTTT | TRBV9 | . | TRBJ2-3 | .
CASRKGQGDPSAFF | TGTGCCAGTCGGAAGGGACAGGGGGACCCTAGCGCTTTCTTT | TRBV19 | . | TRBJ1-1 | TRBD1
CASTSNLERVRDYNEQFF | TGTGCCAGCACTTCTAACCTCGAGCGTGTGAGAGACTACAATGAGCAGTTCTTC | TRBV13 | . | TRBJ2-1 | .
CASSFQSQGYGYTF | TGTGCCAGCAGCTTTCAGTCCCAGGGCTATGGCTACACCTTC | TRBV7-2 | . | TRBJ1-2 | .
CASRYDTRNYEQYF | TGTGCCAGCAGATACGACACCAGAAACTACGAGCAGTACTTC | TRBV27 | . | TRBJ2-7 | .
CASRRDNANTGELFF | TGCGCCAGCAGAAGAGACAACGCGAACACCGGGGAGCTGTTTTTT | TRBV5-1 | . | TRBJ2-2 | .
CAWSGRSGQGVGRELFF | TGTGCCTGGAGTGGGCGAAGTGGACAGGGGGTAGGAAGGGAGCTGTTTTTT | TRBV30 | . | TRBJ2-2 | TRBD1
CASSGEAELNEQFF | TGTGCCAGCAGCGGGGAGGCGGAGCTGAATGAGCAGTTCTTC | TRBV5-4 | once | TRBJ2-1 | .
CASSLVDGTGQTYEQYF | TGTGCCAGCAGCTTGGTAGATGGGACGGGACAAACCTACGAGCAGTACTTC | TRBV5-4 | once | TRBJ2-7 | .
CASSYLQGYQPQHF | TGTGCCAGCAGCTATTTACAGGGGTACCAGCCCCAGCATTTT | TRBV7-8 | . | TRBJ1-5 | TRBD1
CASSRDRVDTGELFF | TGCGCCAGCAGCAGGGACAGGGTAGACACCGGGGAGCTGTTTTTT | TRBV5-1 | . | TRBJ2-2 | TRBD1
CASSWGQLEGYTF | TGTGCCAGCAGCTGGGGCCAGTTAGAGGGCTACACCTTC | TRBV7-9 | few | TRBJ1-2 | .
CASSQVAGTGELFF | TGCGCCAGCTCCCAGGTAGCGGGGACCGGGGAGCTGTTTTTT | TRBV4-3 | . | TRBJ2-2 | TRBD2
CASSLNPPASGIDEQFF | TGTGCCAGCAGCTTAAATCCCCCGGCTAGCGGGATCGATGAGCAGTTCTTC | TRBV7-3 | . | TRBJ2-1 | TRBD2
CASSLSARGYYEQYF | TGTGCCAGCAGTTTAAGTGCGCGGGGTTACTACGAGCAGTACTTC | TRBV27 | . | TRBJ2-7 | .
CASSYFLTIYEQYF | TGTGCCAGCAGTTACTTTCTAACCATTTACGAGCAGTACTTC | TRBV6-5 | . | TRBJ2-7 | .
CASATGTTNTGELFF | TGTGCCAGCGCTACCGGGACAACGAACACCGGGGAGCTGTTTTTT | TRBV19 | . | TRBJ2-2 | .
CASSGTGNQPQHF | TGTGCCAGCAGTGGGACAGGCAATCAGCCCCAGCATTTT | TRBV6-1 | few | TRBJ1-5 | .
CASTPGTGRGEQFF | TGTGCCAGCACCCCCGGGACAGGGCGTGGTGAGCAGTTCTTC | TRBV9 | . | TRBJ2-1 | TRBD1
CASSLGTGVDYGYTF | TGTGCCAGCAGCTTGGGGACAGGGGTCGACTATGGCTACACCTTC | TRBV5-5 | . | TRBJ1-2 | TRBD1
CSPTTSVEQYF | TGCAGTCCTACGACTAGCGTGGAGCAGTACTTC | TRBV20-1 | few | TRBJ2-7 | TRBD2
CASSLKTAYTEAFF | TGTGCCAGCAGTCTTAAGACAGCGTACACTGAAGCTTTCTTT | TRBV27 | . | TRBJ1-1 | .
CASTTLGGADHTGELFF | TGTGCCAGTACGACCCTAGGGGGGGCGGACCACACCGGGGAGCTGTTTTTT | TRBV19 | . | TRBJ2-2 | .
CASSIEGLTADTQYF | TGTGCCAGTAGTATAGAGGGGCTTACGGCAGATACGCAGTATTTT | TRBV19 | . | TRBJ2-3 | .
CASSFVSGGSATNEKLFF | TGTGCCAGCAGCTTTGTGAGTGGCGGGAGTGCAACTAATGAAAAACTGTTTTTT | TRBV7-2 | . | TRBJ1-4 | .
CASSLAGYTDTQYF | TGTGCCAGCAGCCTCGCGGGGTACACAGATACGCAGTATTTT | TRBV5-5 | . | TRBJ2-3 | .
CASSPPPFGRGTDTQYF | TGTGCCAGCAGTCCCCCCCCTTTCGGGAGAGGAACAGATACGCAGTATTTT | TRBV28 | few | TRBJ2-3 | .
CAIKWGSGQGFGGYTF | TGTGCCATCAAGTGGGGGTCAGGACAGGGATTTGGCGGCTACACCTTC | TRBV10-3 | . | TRBJ1-2 | TRBD1
CASSLEGDGTYNEQFF | TGTGCCAGCAGCTTAGAGGGGGACGGAACCTACAATGAGCAGTTCTTC | TRBV7-8 | . | TRBJ2-1 | .
CASSPPSTTNTEAFF | TGTGCCAGCTCACCACCGTCCACAACGAACACTGAAGCTTTCTTT | TRBV18 | few | TRBJ1-1 | .
CSAIGSLEQYF | TGCAGTGCTATAGGGAGCCTCGAGCAGTACTTC | TRBV20-1 | . | TRBJ2-7 | .
CASSPRTGGENEQFF | TGTGCCAGTAGCCCTCGGACTGGGGGGGAGAATGAGCAGTTCTTC | TRBV19 | . | TRBJ2-1 | TRBD2
CASSLAEGRLNTEAFF | TGTGCCAGCAGCTTGGCTGAGGGCCGATTGAACACTGAAGCTTTCTTT | TRBV5-6 | . | TRBJ1-1 | .
CASSFTTGGDTQYF | TGTGCCAGCAGCTTTACGACAGGTGGCGATACGCAGTATTTT | TRBV11-2 | few | TRBJ2-3 | .
CASSKMDKDIQYF | TGTGCCAGCAGTAAAATGGACAAAGACATTCAGTACTTC | TRBV27 | . | TRBJ2-4 | .
CASSSRQGGTEAFF | TGTGCCAGCAGCTCGAGACAGGGTGGCACTGAAGCTTTCTTT | TRBV6-1 | . | TRBJ1-1 | TRBD1
CASSLKYEQYF | TGTGCCAGCTCACTTAAATACGAGCAGTACTTC | TRBV18 | . | TRBJ2-7 | .
CASVQGTDTQYF | TGTGCCAGCGTACAGGGCACAGATACGCAGTATTTT | TRBV5-8 | . | TRBJ2-3 | .
CASSYVEGAINSPLHF | TGTGCCAGCAGTTACGTTGAGGGGGCGATTAATTCACCCCTCCACTTT | TRBV6-5 | . | TRBJ1-6 | TRBD1
CASSSRTVSNYGYTF | TGTGCCAGTAGTAGCCGGACAGTCTCAAACTATGGCTACACCTTC | TRBV19 | . | TRBJ1-2 | .
CATTDLAGQVERQPQHF | TGTGCCACCACCGATTTGGCGGGACAGGTAGAAAGACAGCCCCAGCATTTT | TRBV15 | . | TRBJ1-5 | TRBD1
CASSPRLTSRTDTQYF | TGTGCCAGCAGCCCACGACTGACTAGCCGCACAGATACGCAGTATTTT | TRBV5-6 | . | TRBJ2-3 | TRBD2